What follows is one T cell receptor beta chain and its context. This specimen comes from a study of T cell changes during pregnancy in multiple sclerosis. Clones were sequenced by immunoSEQ multiplex PCR, and TCRdb holds only the in-frame ones, with some missing. Of about 100,000 clones in the sample, 80% to 95% were seen once. The CDR3 length is 13 residues. Per germline, CDR1 SGHNT and CDR2 YYREEE (reference sequence). V lost 4 bases to trimming and J lost 3 bases, with 7 bases between them. The TCR originated in a female donor with multiple sclerosis, enrolled in a pregnancy study. The genes are TRBV5-4 and TRBJ2-2; D not certain. The source was peripheral blood, collected after pregnancy. The DNA for the CDR3 is TGTGCCAGCAGCAGATCGGACACCGGGGAGCTGTTTTTT. It translates to CASSRSDTGELFF. Combining the CDR3 with reference TRBV5-4 and TRBJ2-2 gives the whole variable domain ETGVTQSPTHLIKTRGQQVTLRCSSQSGHNTVSWYQQALGQGPQFIFQYYREEENGRGNFPPRFSGLQFPNYSSELNVNALELDDSALYLCASSRSDTGELFFGEGSRLTVL.